The T cell receptor (beta chain) described here comes from a study of blood T cell repertoires in COVID-19. Across the whole study: The samples span acute and convalescent COVID-19 from the United States, Italy and Spain.

CDR1 is KGHDR and CDR2 is SFDVKD in the germline V gene. V gave up 6 bases and J gave up 3 bases, with 13 bases separating them. This CDR3 comprises 15 residues. Profiled with immunoSEQ multiplex PCR; TCRdb holds only in-frame clones, not every one. The table shows about 150,000 clones, with around 89% occurring only once. Source material: peripheral blood. The clonotype originates from a man between 18 and 29 years old with COVID-19, enrolled during active disease. The chain employs TRBV24-1 and TRBJ2-2, with D uncertain. Written as DNA, the CDR3 is TGTGCCACCAGTATGAGGCAGTCCGACACCGGGGAGCTGTTTTTT. Protein product: CATSMRQSDTGELFF.